The rows below give T cell receptor beta chains drawn from one sample of a study of T cell responses to AZD1222 COVID-19 vaccine. The table came from immunoSEQ multiplex PCR; TCRdb's copy has only in-frame clones and leaves some out. The repertoire holds over 140,000 clones, with around nine tenths as singletons. This specimen consisted of peripheral blood, obtained on day 0 of AZD1222 vaccination. The receptors here all came from an adult in good health. The CDR3 runs from the conserved cysteine through the conserved F or W. The order of the fields is clone size, V gene, D gene, CDR3 length, J gene, CDR3 DNA, CDR3 protein. A D gene is named only where the DNA matches it firmly. Some rows have no size entry. The others give once, few or many, or a class for an expanded clone.

clone size: NA; V gene: TRBV28; D gene: NA; CDR3 length: 18; J gene: TRBJ1-5; CDR3 DNA: TGTGCCAGCAGTCTGCCCAAAGTATCGGACAGAAGACCTAGAGCCCAGCATTTT; CDR3 protein: CASSLPKVSDRRPRAQHF
clone size: NA; V gene: TRBV28; D gene: NA; CDR3 length: 15; J gene: TRBJ2-7; CDR3 DNA: TGTGCCAGCAGCGGGGGGGACAGGAGCTCCTACGAGCAGTACTTC; CDR3 protein: CASSGGDRSSYEQYF
clone size: NA; V gene: TRBV2; D gene: NA; CDR3 length: 16; J gene: TRBJ1-3; CDR3 DNA: TGTGCCAGCAGTGGAGAGTCTCCGGCGGCCGGAAACACCATATATTTT; CDR3 protein: CASSGESPAAGNTIYF
clone size: NA; V gene: TRBV27; D gene: NA; CDR3 length: 13; J gene: TRBJ2-7; CDR3 DNA: TGTGCCAGCAGTTTATCCTACGGGCGGGAGCAGTACTTC; CDR3 protein: CASSLSYGREQYF
clone size: NA; V gene: TRBV6-4; D gene: TRBD2; CDR3 length: 15; J gene: TRBJ2-1; CDR3 DNA: TGTGCCAGCAGTGTAGGACTAGCGGGAATGGCTGAGCAGTTCTTC; CDR3 protein: CASSVGLAGMAEQFF
clone size: once; V gene: TRBV15; D gene: NA; CDR3 length: 15; J gene: TRBJ2-7; CDR3 DNA: TGTGCCACCAGCAGGTCAAGGGCTTTGGGCTACGAGCAGTACTTC; CDR3 protein: CATSRSRALGYEQYF
clone size: once; V gene: TRBV11-2; D gene: NA; CDR3 length: 14; J gene: TRBJ1-3; CDR3 DNA: TGTGCCAGCTTTCCTCGCCGCTCTGGAAACACCATATATTTT; CDR3 protein: CASFPRRSGNTIYF
clone size: NA; V gene: TRBV3-1/TRBV3-2; D gene: NA; CDR3 length: 14; J gene: TRBJ1-6; CDR3 DNA: TGTGCCAGCAGCCAAGGGGGTTATAATTCACCCCTCCACTTT; CDR3 protein: CASSQGGYNSPLHF
clone size: once; V gene: TRBV28; D gene: NA; CDR3 length: 12; J gene: TRBJ2-3; CDR3 DNA: TGTGCCAGCAGTTCCCCTACAGATACGCAGTATTTT; CDR3 protein: CASSSPTDTQYF
clone size: NA; V gene: TRBV5-1; D gene: TRBD1; CDR3 length: 14; J gene: TRBJ2-7; CDR3 DNA: TGCGCCAGCAGCTCCGGGACAGGTTTCGGCGAGCAGTACTTC; CDR3 protein: CASSSGTGFGEQYF
clone size: NA; V gene: TRBV7-9; D gene: TRBD1; CDR3 length: 15; J gene: TRBJ2-3; CDR3 DNA: TGTGCCAGCAGGCGACAGGGATTGAGCACAGATACGCAGTATTTT; CDR3 protein: CASRRQGLSTDTQYF